This T cell receptor (beta chain) was recovered during a study of cytomegalovirus exposure and HLA in healthy donors. Study-wide findings and caveats: In a later analysis, CMV-associated beta chains were mostly HLA-associated, it appeared. The listing of roughly 160 TCR beta chains classed them as cytomegalovirus-associated. Later analysis placed DRB1 highest and HLA-C lowest in TCR association rates, which differed by HLA locus. Indistinguishable V segments such as TRBV6-2 and TRBV6-3 were excluded.

Researchers ran the PCR with 60 Vbeta and 13 Jbeta primers. Sequencing used immunoSEQ multiplex PCR; TCRdb keeps in-frame clones, though not all of them. The top ten clones hold roughly 13% of a sample with over 150,000 clones, about four fifths of them seen once. V dropped 0 bases and J dropped 2; count of bases not matched to a gene: 7. The length of the CDR3 is 16 residues. Germline-derived CDR1 and CDR2 are SGHAT and FQNNGV. Points on this clone: The antigen is undetermined.

The chain uses TRBV11-2 and TRBJ2-7, with 7 bases fitting TRBD1. This clonotype was sampled from a woman in her forties or fifties in good health and CMV-seronegative. Material: PBMCs. The DNA of the CDR3 is TGTGCCAGCAGCTTAGATGCAGGGGGTATAACCTACGAGCAGTACTTC. Translated, it gives CASSLDAGGITYEQYF.